These 22 T cell receptor beta chains share one sample of origin, sequenced in a study of CD4 T cells in lung cancer. The data were produced by immunoSEQ multiplex PCR, yet TCRdb's version contains in-frame clones alone and is incomplete. The sample has about 10,000 clones; roughly three fifths are singletons. The lung tissue was taken at least 3 cm from the tumor in the same resection. Sequencing was carried out using normal lung tissue taken away from the tumor. The receptor set was obtained from a man in his sixties with non-small cell lung cancer.

This chain connects TRBV4-2 to TRBJ2-2, with a weak D call TRBD2 (7 bases). V dropped 0 bases and J dropped 4 bases, with 9 bases sitting between them. Germline loops: CDR1 LGHNA, CDR2 YNFKEQ. The CDR3 consists of 15 residues. CDR3 DNA sequence: TGTGCCAGCAGCCAAGAAGGGGGGGCCACCGGGGAGCTGTTTTTT. Its translation: CASSQEGGATGELFF.

V and J are TRBV5-1 and TRBJ2-1; TRBD2 agrees at 12 bases. CDR3 length: 14 amino acids. V lost 1 base and J lost 9; bases outside the gene matches: 2. Germline V gene lookup returns CDR1 SGHRS and CDR2 YFSETQ. The DNA of the CDR3 is TGCGCCAGCAGCTTGTTACTAGCGGGAGGTGAGCAGTTCTTC. This translates into CASSLLLAGGEQFF.

The rearrangement links TRBV7-3 to TRBJ2-2; D remains unclear. The CDR3 has 16 residues. The germline gives CDR1 SGHTA, CDR2 FQGTGA. With 1 base removed from V and 5 bases from J, the gap between germline ends came to 14 bases. The CDR3 region is CASSLMSGLETGELFF. The CDR3 DNA reads TGTGCCAGCAGCTTAATGAGTGGTTTGGAGACCGGGGAGCTGTTTTTT.

By proportion, this clone is medium-sized. The V gene is TRBV29-1, the J gene TRBJ1-2; possibly TRBD1 for D (5 bases). The CDR3 has 13 residues. Germline V gives CDR1 SQVTM, CDR2 ANQGSEA. Trimming stripped 1 base from V and 4 bases from J, with 10 bases between. The CDR3 DNA sequence: TGCAGCGTTGAAGGGGGGGGTGGCTATGGCTACACCTTC. Translated: CSVEGGGGYGYTF.

The chain employs TRBV15 and TRBJ2-4; no reliable D call. The CDR3 has 12 amino acids. Between the trimmed V and J ends, which lost 6 bases and 4 bases, there was a span of 7 bases. The germline V gene encodes CDR1 LNHNV and CDR2 YYDKDF (reference sequence). In DNA form, the CDR3 reads TGTGCCACCAGTGAGAGTAAAAACATTCAGTACTTC. Amino acid sequence: CATSESKNIQYF.

The chain uses TRBV18 and TRBJ2-1, with TRBD1 matching 7 bases. This CDR3 region has 14 residues. Trimming cost V 4 bases and J 7 bases; bases outside gene matches: 7. Germline CDR1 is KGHSH and CDR2 is LQKENI. The CDR3 reads CASSLLEGANEQFF. The CDR3 nucleotides are TGTGCCAGCTCACTCCTAGAGGGGGCGAATGAGCAGTTCTTC.

The V and J genes are TRBV11-2 and TRBJ2-2, with D unresolved. V was clipped by 1 base and J by 5 bases, with 11 bases between them. The CDR3 covers 15 residues. Looked up from germline, CDR1 is SGHAT and CDR2 is FQNNGV. As DNA, the CDR3 is TGTGCCAGCAGCTTAGTTAAAGCGCCAACCGGGGAGCTGTTTTTT. It yields the protein CASSLVKAPTGELFF.

The chain joins TRBV7-3 to TRBJ2-1, with 10 bases identical to TRBD2. The CDR3 covers 19 residues. Trimming at V came to 0 bases and at J to 0 bases, leaving 8 bases not matched to a gene. Germline V CDR1 and CDR2: SGHTA, FQGTGA. The DNA of the CDR3 is TGTGCCAGCAGCTTAACAGCGGGAGGGCCTGACTCCTCCTACAATGAGCAGTTCTTC. This sequence encodes CASSLTAGGPDSSYNEQFF.

The V and J genes are TRBV7-6 and TRBJ1-1; D might be TRBD1 (5 bases). The CDR3 extends over 15 amino acids. The germline V gene encodes CDR1 SGHVS and CDR2 FNYEAQ. The V gene lost 3 bases and the J gene lost 0 bases, with 11 bases spanning the gap. This chain's CDR3 is CASSLLKGLNTEAFF. CDR3 in DNA: TGTGCCAGCAGCTTGCTTAAGGGGTTGAACACTGAAGCTTTCTTT.

The rearrangement uses TRBV6-6 and TRBJ1-5; no clear D gene. The CDR3 runs 14 residues. CDR1 is MNHNY and CDR2 is SVGAGI in the germline V gene (reference sequence). Trimming pared 7 bases from V and 0 bases from J, leaving 10 bases between. The CDR3 sequence is CASKGRDSNQPQHF. The CDR3 DNA reads TGTGCCAGCAAAGGGCGGGATAGCAATCAGCCCCAGCATTTT.

DNA for the CDR3: TGTGCCAGCAGCCAAGACGTCCTAGCATCGGGGGAGCTGTTTTTT. This encodes CASSQDVLASGELFF. The rearrangement links TRBV4-2 to TRBJ2-2; tentative D call: TRBD2 (5 bases). Germline lookup yields CDR1 LGHNA and CDR2 YNFKEQ. Deletions cut 0 bases from V and 8 bases from J, with 13 bases between. CDR3 length: 15 residues.

This clone was picked up a small number of times. The gene calls are TRBV5-4 and TRBJ2-5; the match to TRBD2 covers 8 bases. With V trimmed by 4 bases and J by 1 base, 3 bases remained unmatched. The germline CDR1 and CDR2 sequences are SGHNT and YYREEE (reference sequence). The length of the CDR3 is 14 residues. The CDR3 sequence: CASSAGGSQETQYF. CDR3 in DNA: TGTGCCAGCAGCGCGGGGGGCTCCCAAGAGACCCAGTACTTC.

In regard to this clone: This may be a read error: a much more frequent sequence differs by one nucleotide. Other DNA variants within this sample encode the same CDR3. The chain employs TRBV9 and TRBJ2-1, with 8 bases fitting TRBD1. The ends lost 0 bases at V and 4 bases at J; junction bases unmatched: 3. The CDR3 spans 15 residues. In germline, CDR1 is SGDLS, CDR2 YYNGEE. The DNA for the CDR3 is TGTGCCAGCAGCGTAGTCGGGACAGGTTACAATGAGCAGTTCTTC. Translated, it gives CASSVVGTGYNEQFF. Full variable domain (outside the CDR3, taken from reference TRBV9 and TRBJ2-1): DSGVTQTPKHLITATGQRVTLRCSPRSGDLSVYWYQQSLDQGLQFLIQYYNGEERAKGNILERFSAQQFPDLHSELNLSSLELGDSALYFCASSVVGTGYNEQFFGPGTRLTVL.

V is TRBV30 and J is TRBJ1-2; a possible D gene is TRBD1 (6 bases). CDR1 and CDR2 from the germline V gene are GTSNPN and SVGIG (reference sequence). The CDR3 is 13 residues long. Deletions cut 0 bases from V and 8 bases from J, with 13 bases between. In DNA, the CDR3 is TGTGCCTGGAGTGTACTGGGCAGGGGCGGCTACACCTTC. Its protein is CAWSVLGRGGYTF.

This clone was seen a handful of times. This chain joins TRBV11-3 and TRBJ2-2; 7 nucleotides match TRBD2. In germline, CDR1 is SGHNT, CDR2 YENEEA. CDR3 length: 15 residues. J gave up 1 base and V 4 bases, and 3 bases lay outside the gene matches. The CDR3 DNA follows: TGTGCCAGCAGCTCCCTAGCGGTGAACACCGGGGAGCTGTTTTTT. Encoded protein: CASSSLAVNTGELFF.

The chain carries TRBV30 and TRBJ2-7; 9 positions match TRBD2. V trimming: 4 bases; J trimming: 1 base; junction bases outside the gene matches: 5. The CDR3 has 14 residues. Germline V gene sequence: CDR1 GTSNPN, CDR2 SVGIG (reference sequence). CDR3 sequence reads: CAWTSGILSYEQYF. CDR3 sequence (DNA): TGTGCCTGGACTAGCGGGATTCTTTCCTACGAGCAGTACTTC.

The genes are TRBV6-1 and TRBJ1-1, with 10 positions matching TRBD1. The CDR3 totals 15 residues. V trimming: 2 bases; J trimming: 4 bases; junction bases outside the gene matches: 4. Germline V gene sequence: CDR1 MNHNS, CDR2 SASEGT. The CDR3 nucleotides read TGTGCCAGCAGTGAAATGACAGGGGGCGGCACTGAAGCTTTCTTT. Translation: CASSEMTGGGTEAFF.

This chain links TRBV2 with TRBJ2-3, with 10 nucleotides matching TRBD2. Germline CDR1 is SNHLY and CDR2 is FYNNEI. J was trimmed by 2 bases and V by 4 bases; bases with no gene match: 3. This CDR3 region has 15 residues. The CDR3 loop is CASSGTSGNTDTQYF. The DNA of the CDR3 is TGTGCCAGCAGTGGGACTAGCGGAAACACAGATACGCAGTATTTT.

The V and J genes are TRBV6-1 and TRBJ1-4, with D unresolved. Germline V gene data show CDR1 as MNHNS and CDR2 as SASEGT. This CDR3 has 14 amino acids. The V end was cut by 3 bases, the J end by 5 bases, with 10 bases between. The CDR3 bases are TGTGCCAGCAGTGACGTACGGGGAAATGAAAAACTGTTTTTT. Its translation is CASSDVRGNEKLFF.

The chain is built from TRBV19 and TRBJ2-5; TRBD2 matches 9 bases. The assigned J gene may be wrong: the sequence end matches TRBJ2-7 better. Germline CDR1 and CDR2: LNHDA and SQIVND (reference sequence). The CDR3 has 13 amino acids. This CDR3 is CASSSGISYEQYF. CDR3 DNA sequence: TGTGCCAGTTCTAGCGGGATCTCCTACGAGCAGTACTTC.

The chain joins TRBV5-6 to TRBJ2-7, with 7 bases fitting TRBD2. The CDR3 extends over 14 amino acids. V gave up 5 bases and J gave up 3 bases; unmatched junction bases: 8. Per the germline V gene, CDR1 is SGHDT and CDR2 is YYEEEE. The CDR3 sequence: CASSLRSSGYEQYF. The CDR3, as DNA: TGTGCCAGCAGTTTGAGATCTAGCGGCTACGAGCAGTACTTC. Full variable domain (missing parts from reference TRBV5-6 and TRBJ2-7): DAGVTQSPTHLIKTRGQQVTLRCSPKSGHDTVSWYQQALGQGPQFIFQYYEEEERQRGNFPDRFSGHQFPNYSSELNVNALLLGDSALYLCASSLRSSGYEQYFGPGTRLTVT.

The rearrangement joins TRBV23-1 to TRBJ2-4; TRBD1 agrees at 7 bases. TRBV23-1 is filed as an ORF, its function uncertain. The CDR3 is 11 amino acids. V shed 10 bases and J 9 bases; nucleotides not matched to a gene: 6. The chain's CDR3 is CATKAGGIQYF. CDR3 coding DNA: TGCGCCACCAAGGCAGGGGGCATTCAGTACTTC.